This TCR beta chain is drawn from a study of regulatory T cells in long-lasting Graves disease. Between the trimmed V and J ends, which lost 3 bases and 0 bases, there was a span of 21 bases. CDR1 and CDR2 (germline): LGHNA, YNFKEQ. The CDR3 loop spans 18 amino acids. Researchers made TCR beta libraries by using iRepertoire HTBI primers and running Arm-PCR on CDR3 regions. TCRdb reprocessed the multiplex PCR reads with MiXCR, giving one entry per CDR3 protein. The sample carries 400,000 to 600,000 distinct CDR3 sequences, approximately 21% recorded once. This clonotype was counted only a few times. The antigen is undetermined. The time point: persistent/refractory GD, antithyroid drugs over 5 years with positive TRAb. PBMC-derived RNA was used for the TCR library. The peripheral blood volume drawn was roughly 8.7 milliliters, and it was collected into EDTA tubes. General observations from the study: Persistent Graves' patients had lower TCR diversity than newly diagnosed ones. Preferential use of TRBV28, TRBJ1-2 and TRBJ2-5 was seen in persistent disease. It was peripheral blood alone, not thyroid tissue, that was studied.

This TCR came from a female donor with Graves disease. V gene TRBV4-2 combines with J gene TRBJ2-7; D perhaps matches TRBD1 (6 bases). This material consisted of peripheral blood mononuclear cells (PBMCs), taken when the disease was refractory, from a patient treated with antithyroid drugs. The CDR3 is CASSQTFLRTDYSYEQYF. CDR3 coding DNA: TGTGCCAGCAGCCAGACCTTTCTTAGGACAGACTACTCCTACGAGCAGTACTTC.